These T cell receptor beta chains were read from a single sample in a study of T-cell reconstitution after alpha-beta-depleted transplantation in children. Using its own MiXCR run on the PCR reads, TCRdb lists one record per CDR3 protein. The table shows a few hundred thousand distinct CDR3 sequences, with just over 7.5% occurring only once. The material sequenced was peripheral blood, taken 360 days after TCRalphabeta/CD19-depleted stem cell transplant. These receptors originate from a female patient aged 2-10 years who had a stem cell transplant for Fanconi anemia, so the T cells may come from the graft donor. The CDR3 runs from the conserved cysteine through the conserved F or W. D genes are given only for firm matches. Clone size is not always given. Where it is, it says once, few, many or a class for expanded clones.

CDR3 length	J gene	D gene	clone size	V gene	CDR3 DNA	CDR3 protein
15	TRBJ2-1	.	many	TRBV20-1	TGCAGTGCTAGGCCCAGGGGCGATTTGGGCTATGAGCAGTTCTTC	CSARPRGDLGYEQFF
12	TRBJ1-1	.	many	TRBV29-1	TGCAGCGTTGAGGGGGGGAACACTGAAGCTTTCTTT	CSVEGGNTEAFF
15	TRBJ2-7	.	many	TRBV5-1	TGCGCCAGCAGCTTGGCCCCCTATAGCACCTACGAGCAGTACTTC	CASSLAPYSTYEQYF
16	TRBJ1-1	.	few	TRBV5-1	TGCGCCAGCAGCTTGAATCGACAGCACACTTTGATAGAAGCTTTCTTT	CASSLNRQHTLIEAFF
14	TRBJ1-6	.	.	TRBV7-2	TGTGCCAGCAGCCTACAGGGCCTTAATTCACCCCTCCACTTT	CASSLQGLNSPLHF
16	TRBJ1-2	TRBD1	many	TRBV4-3	TGCGCCAGCAGCCAAGTGGGGGACAGGTATAACTATGGCTACACCTTC	CASSQVGDRYNYGYTF
15	TRBJ1-2	.	many	TRBV28	TGTGCCAGCAGGGTGAGAAGACAGCCCGTTTATGGCTACACCTTC	CASRVRRQPVYGYTF
14	TRBJ2-1	TRBD2	many	TRBV6-4	TGTGCCAGCAGTTCAGCTAGCGGGGGCAATGAGCAGTTCTTC	CASSSASGGNEQFF
20	TRBJ2-1	TRBD2	many	TRBV24-1	TGTGCCACCAGTGAACCGCCTGGACTAGCGGGAGGGCCTTCCTACAATGAGCAGTTCTTC	CATSEPPGLAGGPSYNEQFF
15	TRBJ1-1	.	.	TRBV5-1	TGCGCCAGCAGCTTGTTAGGATTCAGGGACACTGAAGCTTTCTTT	CASSLLGFRDTEAFF
16	TRBJ1-1	.	many	TRBV5-1	TGCGCCAGCAGCTTGGCCGGGACGTTCATGAACACTGAAGCTTTCTTT	CASSLAGTFMNTEAFF
12	TRBJ1-2	.	many	TRBV20-1	TGCAGTGCTAGGGGGTTCGGCTATGGCTACACCTTC	CSARGFGYGYTF
14	TRBJ2-1	TRBD1	many	TRBV6-5	TGTGCCAGCAGTTACAGGGGGCAGATCAATGAGCAGTTCTTC	CASSYRGQINEQFF
12	TRBJ2-7	.	few	TRBV7-9	TGTGCCAGCAGCTTAGCTGTCTACGAGCAGTACTTC	CASSLAVYEQYF
15	TRBJ2-7	TRBD1	many	TRBV7-3	TGTGCCAGCAGCTGGACAGGGGGAGATGGGAACGAGCAGTACTTC	CASSWTGGDGNEQYF
14	TRBJ1-6	.	few	TRBV4-3	TGCGCCAGCAGCCAAGCTGGCAGTTACTCACCCCTCCACTTT	CASSQAGSYSPLHF
14	TRBJ2-2	.	many	TRBV7-3	TGTGCCAGCAGCTTGACAGTAAGAGCCGGGGAGCTGTTTTTT	CASSLTVRAGELFF
16	TRBJ1-1	.	.	TRBV20-1	TGCAGTGCTAGGGAGGGGGAGTCCTACTTGAACACTGAAGCTTTCTTT	CSAREGESYLNTEAFF
21	TRBJ2-3	.	.	TRBV21-1	TGTGCCAGCAGCAAAATGTCAGTTCGTTATTGGCTAGCGGGGGAGTCAGATACGCAGTATTTT	CASSKMSVRYWLAGESDTQYF
16	TRBJ1-2	.	few	TRBV6-1	TGTGCCAGCAGTGGGATTACGGGACACCTAGGTAGAGGCTACACCTTC	CASSGITGHLGRGYTF
14	TRBJ2-5	.	.	TRBV9	TGTGCCAGCAGCGTAGGAGGGGTGATAGAGACCCAGTACTTC	CASSVGGVIETQYF
16	TRBJ2-7	.	many	TRBV18	TGTGCCAGCTCACCACAGCCGGCGAGGAGCTCCTACGAGCAGTACTTC	CASSPQPARSSYEQYF
11	TRBJ1-1	.	.	TRBV12-3/TRBV12-4	TGTGCCAACAGTTTGGCCACTGAAGCTTTCTTT	CANSLATEAFF
13	TRBJ1-2	.	many	TRBV15	TGTGCCACCAAGCAGGGCCCTAACTATGGCTACACCTTC	CATKQGPNYGYTF
12	TRBJ1-2	TRBD1	many	TRBV6-5	TGTGCCAGCAGCCAGGACAGGGAGAGATCCACCTTC	CASSQDRERSTF
14	TRBJ2-1	.	.	TRBV4-3	TGCGCCAGCAGCCAAGATTTGGGATTTGGTGAGCAGTTCTTC	CASSQDLGFGEQFF
14	TRBJ1-2	.	many	TRBV20-1	TGCAGTGCTAGAGATTGGAGAGACTCCTATGGCTACACCTTC	CSARDWRDSYGYTF
20	TRBJ1-1	.	few	TRBV19	TGTGCCAGTAGTATAGATCTCGAGATGGGGGCCCCTCGCATGAACACTGAAGCTTTCTTT	CASSIDLEMGAPRMNTEAFF
15	TRBJ2-1	.	many	TRBV5-1	TGCGCCAGCAGCTTGCTGGGCGGGGCGGGATATGAGCAGTTCTTC	CASSLLGGAGYEQFF
16	TRBJ2-3	TRBD2	many	TRBV7-3	TGTGCCAGCAGCCCCACGACTAGCTGGGTCCCAGATACGCAGTATTTT	CASSPTTSWVPDTQYF
15	TRBJ2-3	TRBD1	few	TRBV4-3	TGCGCCAGCAGCCGGGCAGGGGGCGCGACAGATACGCAGTATTTT	CASSRAGGATDTQYF
15	TRBJ2-3	TRBD2	.	TRBV3-1	TGTGCCAGCAGCCAAGTGGGACTAGGGACAGATACGCAGTATTTT	CASSQVGLGTDTQYF
13	TRBJ2-5	TRBD1	many	TRBV20-1	TGCAGTGCTCTCGACAGGGGCCAAGAGACCCAGTACTTC	CSALDRGQETQYF
14	TRBJ2-1	.	many	TRBV4-2	TGTGCCAGCAGCCACTCCGGGGTCCAGTCTGAGCAGTTCTTC	CASSHSGVQSEQFF
14	TRBJ1-1	.	many	TRBV6-1	TGTGCCAGCAGACCAGAGGAACTCAACACTGAAGCTTTCTTT	CASRPEELNTEAFF
13	TRBJ2-1	TRBD2	.	TRBV11-2	TGTGCCAGCAGGATACTAGCGGGAGGCAAGCAGTTCTTC	CASRILAGGKQFF
12	TRBJ2-5	.	many	TRBV5-5	TGTGCCAGCAGCAGGAGTGGTGAGACCCAGTACTTC	CASSRSGETQYF
14	TRBJ2-1	TRBD1	many	TRBV20-1	TGCAGTGCTGGACAGGGGGGAAGTGAGGATGAGCAGTTCTTC	CSAGQGGSEDEQFF
13	TRBJ2-3	.	many	TRBV10-3	TGTGCCATCAGTGACCCCGACACAGATACGCAGTATTTT	CAISDPDTDTQYF
14	TRBJ1-2	TRBD1	many	TRBV28	TGTGCCAGCAGGTGGGACAGGGGTGCCTATGGCTACACCTTC	CASRWDRGAYGYTF
17	TRBJ2-3	TRBD2	many	TRBV5-1	TGCGCCAGCAGCGACGCCGGGACTAGCACTGACACAGATACGCAGTATTTT	CASSDAGTSTDTDTQYF
17	TRBJ2-5	TRBD2	few	TRBV5-1	TGCGCCAGCAGCGGAAGACTAGCGGCGGTCTCCCGGGAGACCCAGTACTTC	CASSGRLAAVSRETQYF
17	TRBJ1-1	TRBD1	few	TRBV3-1	TGTGCCAGCAGCCTGCGGACAGGGGGCGTAGGGAACACTGAAGCTTTCTTT	CASSLRTGGVGNTEAFF
15	TRBJ2-1	TRBD1	many	TRBV4-3	TGCGCCAGCAGCCAAGGAGACAGGGGGAACAATGAGCAGTTCTTC	CASSQGDRGNNEQFF
15	TRBJ1-1	.	many	TRBV4-3	TGCGCCAGCAGCCAAGAACAGGTATGGGACACTGAAGCTTTCTTT	CASSQEQVWDTEAFF
13	TRBJ1-1	.	.	TRBV20-1	TGCAGTGCTAGAGGGGCCATACACACTGAAGCTTTCTTT	CSARGAIHTEAFF
13	TRBJ1-2	.	.	TRBV27	TGTGCCAGCAGTCCCCTCCGAACATATGGCTACACCTTC	CASSPLRTYGYTF
12	TRBJ2-1	.	many	TRBV5-1	TGCGCCAGCAGCCTCGCCCCCAATGAGCAGTTCTTC	CASSLAPNEQFF
16	TRBJ2-5	TRBD2	many	TRBV29-1	TGCAGCGTTGAAGTGGGACTAGCGGGATTACTGGAGACCCAGTACTTC	CSVEVGLAGLLETQYF
14	TRBJ1-6	.	many	TRBV12-3/TRBV12-4	TGTGCCAGCAGTCATGAACGGATTAATTCACCCCTCCACTTT	CASSHERINSPLHF
15	TRBJ2-5	.	few	TRBV5-6	TGTGCCAGCAGCTACAGGGAACCCACTCAAGAGACCCAGTACTTC	CASSYREPTQETQYF